This TCR beta chain originates from a study of cytomegalovirus exposure and HLA in healthy donors (dated by TCRdb to 2017 to 2019). With regard to the full study: According to an earlier analysis of several hundred of the donors, roughly 180 million T cells yielded roughly 100 million unique TCR beta sequences and around 280 Gb of sequence data. Roughly 5 DR-DQ haplotypes were handled as single units for association and clustering, since linkage in the cohort was strong. All discovery cohort repertoires had been generated on a single sequencing platform. The number of donors typed differed by locus, with roughly 629-640 for A, B, C, DRB1 and DQB1, about 500 for DQA1, 600 to 610 for DPA1, and approximately 470 for DPB1. The study combined high-throughput TCR immunosequencing, statistical association of individual TCRs with disease status, and machine learning to predict cytomegalovirus infection status. Donor age, sex, ethnicity and CMV serostatus were compiled alongside the repertoire data. The study aimed to test whether signatures of past pathogen exposure could be identified by cataloging public T cell receptors. Of the roughly 400 genotyped donors, 81% fell in the genetic ancestry cluster associated with self-reported Caucasian donors. The later analysis used no new phenotypic data to find candidate immune exposures, relying instead on TCR beta sequences and their occurrence across donors. Using immunosequencing, the study profiled T cell repertoires from fewer than 700 subjects and related those repertoires to cytomegalovirus serostatus. In a later analysis, previously published TCR beta repertoires from 500 to 750 donors were re-analyzed and high-resolution HLA genotyping was added so that TCR occurrence patterns could be studied. Across approximately 400 genotyped donors of the cohort, an average of roughly 250,000 unique TCR beta nucleotide sequences per donor were sequenced, and around 19% of those sequences were non-productive. Besides the first cohort of more than 650 subjects, a separate validation cohort made up of 120 different subjects was used. An early release covering 550 to 650 HLA-typed donors comprised about 310 gigabases of sequencing data and tens of millions of unique TCR sequences. An earlier analysis of several hundred of the donors applied high-throughput TCR beta sequencing to assess whether each TCR beta V gene segment acted as functional or pseudogenic. Both class I and class II loci were covered by HLA typing, at four-digit resolution. A later genetic analysis used genome-wide SNP genotypes for about 55% of the 666 donors, treating that subset as a discovery cohort. Results and caveats for the whole study, not just this receptor: In vitro tests confirmed that a few of the cytomegalovirus-associated TCR beta chains recognize cytomegalovirus antigens. Only TCR beta chains were sequenced in this cohort, and the absence of alpha or paired-chain data limited detectable features. The classifier was reported to diagnose cytomegalovirus status with high specificity and sensitivity in both the original cohort and the validation cohort. Most CMV-associated TCR beta chains appeared to be HLA-restricted in a later analysis, and the HLA associations seemed to be driven largely by CMV exposure. In a later analysis, HLA-associated TCR beta chains showed more clonal expansion and lower generation probabilities than non-associated chains that were equally common. Correlated functional status among segregating V segments might reflect linkage disequilibrium, but an unknown experimental factor could not be ruled out. Because counts were too low, seventeen rarely observed V segments, including chromosome 9 orphons, were left out of the earlier analysis of 500 to 650 of the donors. Specific HLA alleles were associated with 15,000 to 20,000 TCR beta sequences at a false discovery rate of 0.05 in a later analysis. Assigning TCR associations to individual alleles was difficult when HLA alleles, especially DR and DQ, strongly co-occurred. The 87-base-pair reads could not distinguish some IMGT-functional V segments, including TRBV6-2 and TRBV6-3, so those segments were excluded. The presence/absence analyses assumed that sequencing depth was roughly uniform across donors, and that assumption may not be true. Because some donors lacked HLA typing at each locus, the association tests relied only on the typed subset. CMV serostatus was the only immune exposure information available for the cohort. A further reported finding was that TCR beta sequences accurately predicted the HLA-A and HLA-B alleles for most subjects in the first cohort. A cluster of highly shared sequence variants was judged likely to be a technical artifact of the sequencing pipeline. Across donors, most TCR sequences were observed very rarely, whereas some public TCRs were present in many individuals. Compared with the roughly 670-donor mean, donors in an Asian-associated ancestry cluster had fewer N-insertions in productive TCRs, according to a later genetic analysis. An earlier analysis of around 600 of the donors showed that most TCR beta V segments appeared in productive rearrangements either about 87% or about 30% of the time, which broadly matched IMGT annotations. In a later analysis, TCR association rates were found to vary across HLA loci, with the most associated TCRs seen for DRB1 alleles and the fewest for HLA-C alleles. A later genetic analysis associated a missense DCLRE1C variant with V-gene and J-gene trimming of TCR beta chains, and an independent cohort replicated the association. It was suggested by the authors that the approach could potentially be generalized to other disease states and immunological phenotypes. The study listed 164 TCR beta chains as associated with cytomegalovirus. According to a later analysis, parvovirus B19, influenza, CMV and Epstein-Barr virus appeared linked to several top co-occurrence clusters.

Libraries came from the immunoSEQ multiplex PCR assay. For the multiplex PCR, a mixture combining 60 forward primers for TCR Vbeta segments and 13 reverse primers for TCR Jbeta segments was used. The CDR3 region of rearranged TCR beta genes was amplified from genomic DNA with a multiplex PCR assay. The Illumina HiSeq System was used to sequence the amplified TCR beta libraries as 87-base-pair reads. The study's processing was this. In a later analysis, roughly 80 million unique TCR beta chains were counted across the 666 repertoires, and roughly 11 million of these chains were shared by at least two donors. To remove PCR and sequencing errors, raw reads were error-corrected and collapsed into unique sequences using a nearest-neighbor algorithm that merged closely related sequences. V, D and J gene segments were assigned by aligning CDR3 sequences to IMGT reference sequences. For a sequence to be retained, at least a six-nucleotide match to both a V gene segment and a J gene segment was required. Rearrangements were classified as productive when the CDR3 lacked stop codons and remained in frame with V and J, and all other rearrangements were classified as non-productive. Following IMGT convention, CDR3 was defined as the stretch from the second conserved V-encoded cysteine up to the conserved J-encoded phenylalanine. The earlier analysis of about 640 of the donors excluded any sequence lacking an unambiguous match to a single V gene segment. In an earlier analysis of almost 600 of the donors, a V segment was called functional when productive rearrangements were above 56.7%, and segregating when the standard deviation between donors exceeded 5%. To diagnose cytomegalovirus status from the catalog of TCR beta chain sequences, a statistical classification framework was built. V and J gene assignment, in a later analysis, came from comparing TCR nucleotide sequences with IMGT/GENE-DB human TR gene sequences. A later analysis assigned CDR3 sequences and most-parsimonious VDJ recombination scenarios with the TCRdist pipeline. In a later analysis, each TCR beta chain was defined by its CDR3 amino acid sequence together with its V-gene family, and reads lacking a unique V-gene family were excluded. A later analysis removed 592 highly shared, low-generation-probability nucleotide sequences to deal with suspected cross-contamination and a sequencing artifact. In a later analysis, a clonal expansion index was calculated for each public chain from normalized within-repertoire ranks of inferred template counts. In a later analysis, generation probabilities were computed with a VDJ recombination model fitted to out-of-frame rearrangements, and the resulting probabilities were checked against IGoR. In a later analysis, TCR-TCR, TCR-HLA and TCR-CMV co-occurrence was scored with hypergeometric tests, and a repertoire-size bias correction was applied to TCR pairs. False discovery rates were estimated in a later analysis by permuting HLA or CMV assignments 20 times. In a later analysis, co-occurring TCRs were grouped using DBSCAN, with TCRdist sequence similarity added in when clustering inside HLA-allele-positive subsets. Repertoires with fewer than 30,000 or more than 120,000 public chains were left out of co-occurrence clustering, as were four to six repertoires with anomalous nucleotide sharing. What TCRdb holds here is the immuneACCESS table cut down to in-frame rearrangements. Part of the clones is not present; checked against another copy, under half of the missing clones reflect an unresolved V gene, and the others are unexplained. V, J and clone size were drawn from that table, and D and trimming were deduced from the DNA. This sample has around 150,000 clones in its table, and about 65% of those were observed once. The ten largest account for less than 5% of the sample.

CDR1 is given as SGHTA and CDR2 as FQGNSA, both from the germline V gene. Measured from the cysteine to the phenylalanine, the CDR3 is 14 residues long. Solely the CDR3 DNA is kept, with 42 bases framed from the first base. A note on this clone: It lacks a known antigen. One base away there is no much larger clone; base qualities are not given.

The cohort consisted of some 670 healthy bone marrow donors. At the time of sampling, all cohort members were nominally healthy, though unrecorded immune exposures were likely present. The donor was CMV seropositive and was included in the group of 250 to 350 seropositive cohort members. A peripheral blood sample was collected from each donor, and TCR beta sequencing was performed on peripheral blood mononuclear cells. Genomic DNA extraction from the blood cell samples was performed with the Qiagen DNeasy Blood Extraction Kit. The TCR originated in a woman aged 18 to 35 in good health and CMV-seropositive. Sequencing was carried out using PBMCs. The sequence links TRBV7-2 to TRBJ2-5; TRBD1 fits 11 bases in the junction. The J call may be mistaken, given a closer DNA end match to TRBJ2-7. The DNA reads TGTGCCAGCAGCAGGGGACAGGGGGTCAACGAGCAGTACTTC. This is translated as CASSRGQGVNEQYF.